One and the same sample provided the 12 T cell receptor beta chains below, sequenced in a study of cytomegalovirus exposure and HLA in healthy donors. Researchers ran the PCR with 60 Vbeta and 13 Jbeta primers. Sequenced by immunoSEQ multiplex PCR; TCRdb stores in-frame clones only, minus some. The data contain about 140,000 clones, around 80% of them singletons. Sequencing used PBMCs. The receptors here all came from a man between 35 and 55 years old in good health and CMV-seronegative.

This chain connects TRBV12-5 to TRBJ1-1, with 11 nucleotides matching TRBD1. Unmatched junction bases numbered 22, after V lost 4 bases and J lost 3 bases. This CDR3 is 21 amino acids long. The germline V gene encodes CDR1 LGHNT and CDR2 FRNRAP. The CDR3 spells CASGSHRLNTGTGGVDTEAFF. CDR3 nucleotide sequence: TGTGCTAGTGGTTCCCACCGCTTAAACACCGGGACAGGGGGGGTGGACACTGAAGCTTTCTTT.

V usage is TRBV7-2 and J usage is TRBJ1-4; 8 bases match TRBD1. The CDR3 spans 16 residues. CDR1 is SGHTA and CDR2 is FQGNSA in the germline V gene. Germline trimming cut 4 bases from V and 7 bases from J; bases unmatched to any gene: 11. This chain's CDR3 is CASSSGWTGRGEKLFF. The CDR3 nucleotides are TGTGCCAGCAGCTCGGGGTGGACAGGGAGGGGTGAAAAACTGTTTTTT.

The chain employs TRBV7-8 and TRBJ2-7; D perhaps matches TRBD1 (6 bases). V lost 4 bases and J 3 bases, leaving 10 bases between the germline ends. The CDR3 has 13 amino acids. Looked up from germline, CDR1 is SGHVS and CDR2 is FQNEAQ. The CDR3 spells CASSYQTGYEQYF. The CDR3 coding sequence is TGTGCCAGCAGCTACCAGACAGGCTACGAGCAGTACTTC.

The chain links TRBV5-6 to TRBJ1-5; D is perhaps TRBD1 (6 bases). Germline assignment: CDR1 SGHDT and CDR2 YYEEEE. Trimming shortened V by 3 bases and J by 12 bases, and 19 bases separated the two germline ends. CDR3 length: 14 amino acids. The CDR3 here is CASSSYKQGSDQHF. In DNA, the CDR3 is TGTGCCAGCAGCTCATATAAGCAGGGGAGCGACCAGCATTTT.

On this clone itself: Its ends do not fully match the called genes, so a read error is possible. The gene calls are TRBV6-1 and TRBJ1-2; 8 nucleotides line up with TRBD1. Looked up from germline, CDR1 is MNHNS and CDR2 is SASEGT. The CDR3 sequence is 16 residues long. CDR3 sequence reads: CAISDKAWQGAMGYTF. The DNA of the CDR3 is TGTGCCATCAGTGATAAAGCCTGGCAGGGGGCGATGGGCTACACCTTC.

J is TRBJ2-5 and V is TRBV5-1, with D possibly matching TRBD1 (6 bases). The CDR3 consists of 15 residues. Germline values: CDR1 SGHRS, CDR2 YFSETQ. Trimming pared 4 bases from V and 5 bases from J, leaving 18 bases between. The CDR3 bases are TGCGCCAGCAGCACAGGACAGCCACCCATCGAGACCCAGTACTTC. It yields the protein CASSTGQPPIETQYF.

In this sample, this clone turned up a few times. The gene calls are TRBV4-2 and TRBJ2-3, with D possibly matching TRBD2 (6 bases). Germline V gene data show CDR1 as LGHNA and CDR2 as YNFKEQ. There are 15 residues in the CDR3. The V and J ends lost 0 bases and 2 bases respectively, with 9 bases between them. Here the CDR3 DNA reads TGTGCCAGCAGCCAAGAGGCGGGGTACACAGATACGCAGTATTTT. Amino acid sequence: CASSQEAGYTDTQYF.

This clone was picked up one time. The chain uses TRBV7-3 and TRBJ2-6; D gene unclear. This CDR3 spans 15 amino acids. The germline gives CDR1 SGHTA, CDR2 FQGTGA. V lost 5 bases and J lost 0, with 8 bases in between. CDR3 sequence reads: CASSRQHSGANVLTF. CDR3 in DNA: TGTGCCAGCAGCCGACAACACTCTGGGGCCAACGTCCTGACTTTC. Combining the CDR3 with reference TRBV7-3 and TRBJ2-6 gives the whole variable domain GAGVSQTPSNKVTEKGKYVELRCDPISGHTALYWYRQSLGQGPEFLIYFQGTGAADDSGLPNDRFFAVRPEGSVSTLKIQRTERGDSAVYLCASSRQHSGANVLTFGAGSRLTVL.

CDR3 amino acids: CASSQGRGYTNYGYTF. The CDR3 DNA follows: TGCGCCAGCAGCCAAGGGAGAGGTTATACTAACTATGGCTACACCTTC. This chain connects TRBV4-3 to TRBJ1-2, with D unclear. Germline V gene sequence: CDR1 LGHNA, CDR2 YSLEER. There are 16 residues in the CDR3. With 1 base removed from V and 0 bases from J, the gap between germline ends came to 12 bases.

The rearrangement uses TRBV11-2 and TRBJ1-3, with TRBD1 matching 7 bases. Germline lookup yields CDR1 SGHAT and CDR2 FQNNGV. Trimming at V came to 0 bases and at J to 4 bases, leaving 6 bases not matched to a gene. CDR3 size: 16 residues. The CDR3 nucleotides read TGTGCCAGCAGCTTAGAAGTCAGGGGGATAGGAAACACCATATATTTT. Translation gives CASSLEVRGIGNTIYF.

This rearrangement joins TRBV11-3 to TRBJ2-3; 11 nucleotides line up with TRBD2. The CDR3 is made up of 16 amino acids. In germline, CDR1 is SGHNT, CDR2 YENEEA. The V and J ends lost 4 bases and 0 bases, in that order; junction bases with no gene match: 3. The CDR3 DNA reads as TGTGCCAGCAGCTGGTCTAGCGGGGGGAGCACAGATACGCAGTATTTT. Protein product: CASSWSSGGSTDTQYF.

The CDR3 DNA sequence: TGTGCCAGTAGTATTGGCAGGGCTGGGAACACTGAAGCTTTCTTT. This sequence encodes CASSIGRAGNTEAFF. The chain uses TRBV19 and TRBJ1-1; D is perhaps TRBD1 (5 bases). The length of the CDR3 is 15 residues. Trimming stripped 3 bases from V and 1 base from J, with 12 bases between. Germline lookup yields CDR1 LNHDA and CDR2 SQIVND (reference sequence).